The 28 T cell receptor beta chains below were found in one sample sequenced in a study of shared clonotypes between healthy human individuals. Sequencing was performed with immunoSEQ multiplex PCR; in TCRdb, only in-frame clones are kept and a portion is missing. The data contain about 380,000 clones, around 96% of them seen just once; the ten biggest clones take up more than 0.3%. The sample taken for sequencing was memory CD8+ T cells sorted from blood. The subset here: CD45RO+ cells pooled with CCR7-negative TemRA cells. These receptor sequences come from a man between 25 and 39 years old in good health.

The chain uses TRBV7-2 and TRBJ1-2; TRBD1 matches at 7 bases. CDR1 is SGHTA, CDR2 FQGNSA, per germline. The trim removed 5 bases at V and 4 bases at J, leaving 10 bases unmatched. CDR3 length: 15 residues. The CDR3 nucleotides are TGTGCCAGCAGCCTGGTAGGGGGCAGAGGCTATGGCTACACCTTC. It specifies CASSLVGGRGYGYTF. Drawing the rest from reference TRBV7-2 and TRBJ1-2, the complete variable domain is GAGVSQSPSNKVTEKGKDVELRCDPISGHTALYWYRQSLGQGLEFLIYFQGNSAPDKSGLPSDRFSAERTGGSVSTLTIQRTQQEDSAVYLCASSLVGGRGYGYTFGSGTRLTVV.

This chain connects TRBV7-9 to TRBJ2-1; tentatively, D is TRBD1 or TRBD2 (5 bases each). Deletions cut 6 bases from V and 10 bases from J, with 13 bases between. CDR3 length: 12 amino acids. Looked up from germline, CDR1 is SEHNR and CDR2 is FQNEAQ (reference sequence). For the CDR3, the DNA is TGTGCCAGCAGGGGGGTAGGAGCGGAGCAGTTCTTC. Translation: CASRGVGAEQFF. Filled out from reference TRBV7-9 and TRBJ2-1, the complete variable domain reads DTGVSQNPRHKITKRGQNVTFRCDPISEHNRLYWYRQTLGQGPEFLTYFQNEAQLEKSRLLSDRFSAERPKGSFSTLEIQRTEQGDSAMYLCASRGVGAEQFFGPGTRLTVL.

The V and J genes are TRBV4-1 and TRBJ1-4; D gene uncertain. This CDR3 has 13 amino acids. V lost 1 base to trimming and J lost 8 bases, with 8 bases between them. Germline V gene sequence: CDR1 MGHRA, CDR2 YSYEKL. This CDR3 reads CASSQGPLEKLFF. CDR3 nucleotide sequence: TGCGCCAGCAGCCAAGGCCCACTAGAAAAACTGTTTTTT.

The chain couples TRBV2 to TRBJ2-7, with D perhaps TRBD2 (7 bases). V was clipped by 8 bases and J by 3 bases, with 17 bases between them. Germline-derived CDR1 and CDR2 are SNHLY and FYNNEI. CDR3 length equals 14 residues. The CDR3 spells CASGRAWGRYEQYF. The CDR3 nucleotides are TGTGCCAGCGGGAGGGCCTGGGGGCGCTACGAGCAGTACTTC.

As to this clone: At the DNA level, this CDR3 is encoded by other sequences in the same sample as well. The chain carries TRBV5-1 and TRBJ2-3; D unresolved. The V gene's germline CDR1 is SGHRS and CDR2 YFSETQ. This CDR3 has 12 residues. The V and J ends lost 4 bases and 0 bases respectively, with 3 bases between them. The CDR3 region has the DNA TGCGCCAGCAGCCTAAGCACAGATACGCAGTATTTT. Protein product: CASSLSTDTQYF.

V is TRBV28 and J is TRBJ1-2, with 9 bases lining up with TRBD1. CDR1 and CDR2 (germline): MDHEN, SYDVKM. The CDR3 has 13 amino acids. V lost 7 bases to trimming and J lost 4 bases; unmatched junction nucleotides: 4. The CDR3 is CASTRDRAYGYTF. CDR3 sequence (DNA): TGTGCCAGCACCCGGGACAGGGCCTATGGCTACACCTTC.

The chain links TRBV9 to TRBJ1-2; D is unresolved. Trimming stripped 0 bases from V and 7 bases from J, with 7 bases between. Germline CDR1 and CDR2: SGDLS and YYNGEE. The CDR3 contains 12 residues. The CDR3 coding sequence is TGTGCCAGCAGCGTAGCTGCGGGTGGCTACACCTTC. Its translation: CASSVAAGGYTF.

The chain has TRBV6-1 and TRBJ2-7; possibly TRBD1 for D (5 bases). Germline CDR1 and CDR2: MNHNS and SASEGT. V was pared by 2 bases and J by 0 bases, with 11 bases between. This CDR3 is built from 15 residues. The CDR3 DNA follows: TGTGCCAGCAGTGAACAGGGCGTGCCCTCCTACGAGCAGTACTTC. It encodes CASSEQGVPSYEQYF.

This chain's CDR3 is CASSLAGQTNEKLFF. The CDR3 nucleotides read TGCGCCAGCAGCTTGGCAGGGCAAACTAATGAAAAACTGTTTTTT. The J gene is TRBJ1-4, the V gene TRBV5-1, with D possibly TRBD1 on 5 matching bases. This CDR3 contains 15 residues. Per the germline V gene, CDR1 is SGHRS and CDR2 is YFSETQ. Trimming pared 0 bases from V and 1 base from J, leaving 7 bases between.

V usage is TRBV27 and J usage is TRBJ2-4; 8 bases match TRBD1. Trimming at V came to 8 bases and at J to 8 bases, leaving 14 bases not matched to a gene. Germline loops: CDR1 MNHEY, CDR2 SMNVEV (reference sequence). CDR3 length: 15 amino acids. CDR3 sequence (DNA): TGTGCCAGCGCTGAGTGGGCAGGGGGCACGGACATTCAGTACTTC. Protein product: CASAEWAGGTDIQYF.

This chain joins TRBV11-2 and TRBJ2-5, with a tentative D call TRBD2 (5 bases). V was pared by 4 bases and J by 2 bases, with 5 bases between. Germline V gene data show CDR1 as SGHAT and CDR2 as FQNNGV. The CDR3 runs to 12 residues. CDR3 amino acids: CASSSGQETQYF. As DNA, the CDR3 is TGTGCCAGCAGCTCGGGACAAGAGACCCAGTACTTC.

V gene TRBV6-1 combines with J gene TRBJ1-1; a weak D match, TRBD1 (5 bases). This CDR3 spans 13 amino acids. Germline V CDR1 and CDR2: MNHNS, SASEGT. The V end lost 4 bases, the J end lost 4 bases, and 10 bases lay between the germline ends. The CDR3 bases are TGTGCCAGCAGTGCCGCGGGGGGCACTGAAGCTTTCTTT. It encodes CASSAAGGTEAFF.

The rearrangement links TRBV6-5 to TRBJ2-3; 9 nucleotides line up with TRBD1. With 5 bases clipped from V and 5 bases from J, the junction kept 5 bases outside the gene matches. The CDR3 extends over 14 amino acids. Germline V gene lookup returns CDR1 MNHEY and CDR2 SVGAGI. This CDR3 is CASSKTGGRDTQYF. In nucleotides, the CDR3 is TGTGCCAGCAGTAAGACAGGGGGGAGAGATACGCAGTATTTT.

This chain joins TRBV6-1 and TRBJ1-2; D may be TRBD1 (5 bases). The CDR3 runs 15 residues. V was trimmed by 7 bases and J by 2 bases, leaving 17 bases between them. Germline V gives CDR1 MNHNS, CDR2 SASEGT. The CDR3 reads CASTLGVGRNYGYTF. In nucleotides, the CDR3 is TGTGCCAGCACTCTAGGGGTGGGACGGAACTATGGCTACACCTTC.

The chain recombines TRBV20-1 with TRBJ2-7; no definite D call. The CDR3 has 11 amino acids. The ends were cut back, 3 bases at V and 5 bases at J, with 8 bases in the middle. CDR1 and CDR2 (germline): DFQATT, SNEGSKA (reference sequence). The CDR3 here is CSASPLNEQYF. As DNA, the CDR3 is TGCAGTGCTAGCCCCTTAAACGAGCAGTACTTC.

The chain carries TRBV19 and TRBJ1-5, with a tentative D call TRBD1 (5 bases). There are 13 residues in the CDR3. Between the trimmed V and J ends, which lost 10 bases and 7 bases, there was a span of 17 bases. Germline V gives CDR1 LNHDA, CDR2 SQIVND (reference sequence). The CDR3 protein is CATAWAGRQPQHF. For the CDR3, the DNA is TGTGCCACCGCTTGGGCAGGGAGGCAGCCCCAGCATTTT.

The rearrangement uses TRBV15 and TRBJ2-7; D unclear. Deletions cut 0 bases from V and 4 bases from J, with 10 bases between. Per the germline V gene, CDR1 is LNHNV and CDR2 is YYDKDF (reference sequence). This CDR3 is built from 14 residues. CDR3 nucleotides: TGTGCCACCAGCAGAGATAAACGAGGATACGAGCAGTACTTC. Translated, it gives CATSRDKRGYEQYF.

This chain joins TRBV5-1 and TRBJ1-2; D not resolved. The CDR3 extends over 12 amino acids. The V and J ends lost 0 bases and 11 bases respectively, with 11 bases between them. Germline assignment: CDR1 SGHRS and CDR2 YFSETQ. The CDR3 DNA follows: TGCGCCAGCAGCTTGGCGGGCAGACTTTACACCTTC. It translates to CASSLAGRLYTF.

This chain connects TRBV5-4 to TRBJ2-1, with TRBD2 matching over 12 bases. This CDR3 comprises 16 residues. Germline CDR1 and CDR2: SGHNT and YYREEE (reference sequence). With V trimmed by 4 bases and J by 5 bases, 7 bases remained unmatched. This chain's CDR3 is CASSRPSGRVNNEQFF. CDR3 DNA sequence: TGTGCCAGCAGCCGGCCTAGCGGGAGGGTCAACAATGAGCAGTTCTTC.

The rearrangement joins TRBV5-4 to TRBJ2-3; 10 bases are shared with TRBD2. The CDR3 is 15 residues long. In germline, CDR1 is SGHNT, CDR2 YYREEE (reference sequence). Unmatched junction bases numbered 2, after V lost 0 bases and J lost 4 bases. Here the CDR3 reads CASSLELAGSDTQYF. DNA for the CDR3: TGTGCCAGCAGCTTGGAACTAGCGGGATCAGATACGCAGTATTTT.

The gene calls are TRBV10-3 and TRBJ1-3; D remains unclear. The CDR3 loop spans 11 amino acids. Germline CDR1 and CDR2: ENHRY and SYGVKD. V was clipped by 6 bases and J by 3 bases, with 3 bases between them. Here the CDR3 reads CAIRGGNTIYF. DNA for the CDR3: TGTGCCATCAGGGGTGGAAACACCATATATTTT.

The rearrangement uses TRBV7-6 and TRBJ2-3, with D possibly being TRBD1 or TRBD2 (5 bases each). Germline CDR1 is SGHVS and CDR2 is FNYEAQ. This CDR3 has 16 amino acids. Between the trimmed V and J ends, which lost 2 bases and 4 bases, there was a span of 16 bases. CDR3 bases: TGTGCCAGCAGCTTATTGGGGGAGCCGAGAGCAGATACGCAGTATTTT. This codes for CASSLLGEPRADTQYF. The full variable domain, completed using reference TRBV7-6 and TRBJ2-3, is GAGVSQSPRYKVTKRGQDVALRCDPISGHVSLYWYRQALGQGPEFLTYFNYEAQQDKSGLPNDRFSAERPEGSISTLTIQRTEQRDSAMYRCASSLLGEPRADTQYFGPGTRLTVL.

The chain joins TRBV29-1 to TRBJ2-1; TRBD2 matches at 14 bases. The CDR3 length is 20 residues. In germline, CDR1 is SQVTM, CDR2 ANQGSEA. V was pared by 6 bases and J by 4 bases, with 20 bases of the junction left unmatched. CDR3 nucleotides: TGCAGCGTCCGACTAGCGGGAGGGCCGGCGCGGTCCTTGAAATACAATGAGCAGTTCTTC. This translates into CSVRLAGGPARSLKYNEQFF.

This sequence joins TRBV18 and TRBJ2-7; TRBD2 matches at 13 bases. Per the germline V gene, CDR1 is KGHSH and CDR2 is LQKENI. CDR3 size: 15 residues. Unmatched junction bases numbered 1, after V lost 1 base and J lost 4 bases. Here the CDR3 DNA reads TGTGCCAGCTCACCACGGACTAGCGGGAGTTACGAGCAGTACTTC. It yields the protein CASSPRTSGSYEQYF.

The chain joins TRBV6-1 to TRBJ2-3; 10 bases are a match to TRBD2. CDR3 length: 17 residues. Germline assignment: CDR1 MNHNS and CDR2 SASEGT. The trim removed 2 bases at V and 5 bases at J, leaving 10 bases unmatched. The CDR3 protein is CASSEYPSGSGGDTQYF. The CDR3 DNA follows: TGTGCCAGCAGTGAATACCCTAGCGGGAGTGGGGGAGATACGCAGTATTTT.

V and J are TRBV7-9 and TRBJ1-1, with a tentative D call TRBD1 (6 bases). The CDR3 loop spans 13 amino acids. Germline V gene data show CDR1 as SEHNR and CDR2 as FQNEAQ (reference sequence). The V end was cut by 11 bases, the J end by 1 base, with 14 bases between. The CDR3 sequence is CAGNRVRNTEAFF. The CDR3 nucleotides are TGTGCCGGCAACAGGGTTCGGAACACTGAAGCTTTCTTT.

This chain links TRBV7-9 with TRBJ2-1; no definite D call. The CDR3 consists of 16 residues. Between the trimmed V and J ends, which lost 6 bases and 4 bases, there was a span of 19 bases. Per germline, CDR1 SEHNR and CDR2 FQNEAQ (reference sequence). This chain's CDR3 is CASSYPPGRYYNEQFF. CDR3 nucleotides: TGTGCCAGCAGTTACCCCCCAGGACGGTATTACAATGAGCAGTTCTTC.

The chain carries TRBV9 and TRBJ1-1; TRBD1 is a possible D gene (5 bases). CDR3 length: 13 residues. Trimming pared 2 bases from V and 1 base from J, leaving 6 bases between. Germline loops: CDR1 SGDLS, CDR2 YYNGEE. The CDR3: CASSVTENTEAFF. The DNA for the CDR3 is TGTGCCAGCAGCGTGACAGAGAACACTGAAGCTTTCTTT.